This entry concerns a single TCR beta chain. Which antigen it targets is not known. No base qualities exist here, and no much larger clone lies one base off it. PBMC libraries used mostly approximately 480 ng of input genomic DNA for deep sequencing, with six replicates per sample. The immunoSEQ hsTCRbeta kit was used to prepare TCRbeta libraries, following the manufacturer's instructions. An Illumina NovaSeq 6000 S4 flow cell was used to sequence the final libraries, which had first been combined to 3 nM. In the paper's pipeline: The immunoSEQ Analyzer was used for raw data preprocessing and quality control. The analysis was limited to productive rearrangements, and each clonotype was defined by a unique CDR3 amino acid sequence. Using the R package tcR, the researchers computed the Gini-Simpson index as their estimate of repertoire clonality. Student's t test was used to compare Gini indices, while Pearson correlation assessed associations with tumor size change. Here the immuneACCESS table is served through TCRdb, limited to in-frame sequences with V and J called. Missing clones are a known gap in these copies; in checked studies unresolved V genes cover under half, and the rest lacks a known reason. V, J and clone size are taken as reported in that table, and D and trimming were inferred from the DNA itself. This sample lists about 12,000 clones; over 55% were detected once. The ten largest clones take up roughly 2.7% of the sample.

The sample belongs to a study of neoadjuvant anti-PD-1 for oral cavity cancer listed by TCRdb under 2021. Regarding the research as a whole: Patients mostly received three to four biweekly doses of nivolumab at 3 mg/kg before curative-intent surgical resection. For patients who did not progress, a fourth nivolumab dose was given around day 43, followed by definitive surgical resection on days 50-56. Patients with complete response, partial response or stable disease by RECIST 1.1 were defined as responders, whereas patients with progression were defined as non-responders. There were more than 10 patients in the parent correlative cohort, and the response rate was 33%.

What the work shows at the level of the full study, not this receptor alone: TCR analyses included only a few patients per response group, and the authors called for larger cohorts for validation. Higher pretreatment blood Treg/Th17 ratios correlated with higher pretreatment blood TCRbeta clonality and lower post-treatment tumor TCRbeta clonality. After neoadjuvant nivolumab, significantly higher T cell clonality (Gini index) was found within PBMCs in non-responders than in responders.

In the paper's terms, the time point label means: after neoadjuvant nivolumab, at surgical resection. The patients had newly diagnosed stage II-IVA oral cavity squamous cell carcinoma and had not received any prior systemic or radiation treatment. The cohort was composed of patients with HPV-negative, locally advanced oral cavity squamous cell carcinoma. Peripheral blood mononuclear cells were analyzed directly, without maintenance or expansion in culture. The samples were obtained from a longitudinal correlative study of a single-arm phase II trial testing neoadjuvant nivolumab in oral cavity squamous cell carcinoma. Subject-matched pre- and post-treatment PBMCs and tumors from three responders and three non-responders underwent genomic DNA-based TCRbeta sequencing. Peripheral blood mononuclear cells were collected before nivolumab treatment and were collected again after treatment, at the time of surgery. The Maxwell RSC DNA from Cells kit was used to isolate genomic DNA from PBMCs.

The clonotype was recovered from a person between 40 and 85 years old with oral cavity squamous cell carcinoma. The material was PBMCs, obtained after nivolumab (anti-PD-1) treatment.

The CDR3: CASSPGLHTFTDTQYF. The DNA sequence is TGTGCCAGCAGCCCGGGACTACACACTTTCACAGATACGCAGTATTTT. Rearrangement joined TRBV7-9 to TRBJ2-3; 7 central bases correspond to TRBD2. From cysteine to phenylalanine, the CDR3 is 16 amino acids long. Only the CDR3 region is kept as DNA, spanning 48 bases read in frame from base 1. V ends up 5 bases short and J 2 bases short, with an unmatched junction base count of 10. The germline V gene (reference sequence) yields SEHNR for CDR1 and FQNEAQ for CDR2.